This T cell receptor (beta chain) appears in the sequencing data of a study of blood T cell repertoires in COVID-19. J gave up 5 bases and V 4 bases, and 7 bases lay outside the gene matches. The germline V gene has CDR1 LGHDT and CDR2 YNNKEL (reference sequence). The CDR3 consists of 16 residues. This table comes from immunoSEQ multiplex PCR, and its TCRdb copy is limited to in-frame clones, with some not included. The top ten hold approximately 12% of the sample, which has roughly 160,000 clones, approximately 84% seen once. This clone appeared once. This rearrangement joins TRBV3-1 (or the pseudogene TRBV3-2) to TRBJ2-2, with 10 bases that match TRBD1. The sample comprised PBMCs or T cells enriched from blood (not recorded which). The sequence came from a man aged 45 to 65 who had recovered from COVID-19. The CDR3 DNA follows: TGTGCCAGCAGCCGATCGACAGGGGGCCGGACCGGGGAGCTGTTTTTT. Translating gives CASSRSTGGRTGELFF.